These 23 T cell receptor beta chains originate from one sample sequenced in a study of T cells in Graves' hyperthyroidism and ophthalmopathy. Amplified regions were TCR beta CDR3 sequences from RNA transcripts. The study used the HTBI primer set for a first-round RT-PCR of the TCR CDR3. TCRdb redid the calling of the multiplex PCR reads with MiXCR, one entry per CDR3 protein. The sample contains around 360,000 distinct CDR3 sequences, approximately 14% of which appear only once. The source material was blood. The receptors come from a woman aged 55-70 years with Graves' ophthalmopathy.

This clonotype has at least ten counts. J is TRBJ2-1 and V is TRBV7-8; 14 nucleotides agree with TRBD2. Germline loops: CDR1 SGHVS, CDR2 FQNEAQ. The V and J ends lost 5 bases and 0 bases, in that order; junction bases with no gene match: 3. The length of the CDR3 is 17 residues. CDR3 sequence: CASSAGTSGGSYNEQFF. In nucleotides, the CDR3 is TGTGCCAGCAGCGCAGGGACTAGCGGGGGCTCCTACAATGAGCAGTTCTTC.

In its sample, this clonotype was seen many times. This chain uses TRBV12-3 or TRBV12-4 with TRBJ1-2; D not certain. The length of the CDR3 is 15 residues. Trimming took off 6 bases at V and 7 bases at J, with 21 bases between the two ends. This CDR3 is CASRSPSPTSGGYTF. Written as DNA, the CDR3 is TGTGCCAGCAGATCCCCGTCACCAACTTCAGGTGGCTACACCTTC.

In this sample, this clonotype turned up many times. This rearrangement joins TRBV3-1 to TRBJ1-5, with D possibly matching TRBD1 (6 bases). CDR1 is LGHDT, CDR2 YNNKEL, per germline (reference sequence). CDR3 length: 14 residues. Deletions cut 3 bases from V and 3 bases from J, with 9 bases between. CDR3 sequence reads: CASSHRDTNQPQHF. CDR3 sequence (DNA): TGTGCCAGCAGCCACCGGGACACCAATCAGCCCCAGCATTTT.

This clonotype was counted many times. V usage is TRBV5-1 and J usage is TRBJ2-7, with TRBD2 matching over 7 bases. The CDR3 is made up of 15 amino acids. J gave up 3 bases and V 4 bases, and 10 bases lay outside the gene matches. CDR1 SGHRS and CDR2 YFSETQ come from the germline V gene. Here the CDR3 DNA reads TGCGCCAGCAGCGACCCCGGGCTAGCGGTCTACGAGCAGTACTTC. The encoded protein is CASSDPGLAVYEQYF. The full variable domain, with the rest looked up from reference TRBV5-1 and TRBJ2-7, is KAGVTQTPRYLIKTRGQQVTLSCSPISGHRSVSWYQQTPGQGLQFLFEYFSETQRNKGNFPGRFSGRQFSNSRSEMNVSTLELGDSALYLCASSDPGLAVYEQYFGPGTRLTVT.

The V call is TRBV28, the J call TRBJ1-6, with 8 bases that match TRBD1. CDR3 length equals 15 residues. J lost 8 bases, V lost 6 bases, and 9 bases had no gene match. Per germline, CDR1 MDHEN and CDR2 SYDVKM. The chain's CDR3 is CASRHRDRPHSPLHF. The CDR3 DNA reads as TGTGCCAGCAGACATAGGGACAGGCCCCATTCACCCCTCCACTTT.

As concerns this clonotype: In this CDR3 the conserved last residue, phenylalanine or tryptophan, is missing, so a read error is likely. The chain combines TRBV12-3 or TRBV12-4 with TRBJ2-2, with 12 bases identical to TRBD2. The CDR3 covers 15 residues. Trimming removed 5 bases from V and 9 bases from J; junction bases left unmatched: 7. This chain's CDR3 is CASSRTSGTEWELFL. The CDR3 DNA reads as TGTGCCAGCAGTAGGACTAGCGGGACAGAGTGGGAGCTGTTTCTT.

In the case of this clonotype: It may be a read error: a sequence one base away is much more abundant. The rearrangement links TRBV20-1 to TRBJ1-6, with 7 bases matching TRBD1. CDR1 is DFQATT, CDR2 SNEGSKA, per germline (reference sequence). Germline trimming cut 2 bases from V and 7 bases from J; bases unmatched to any gene: 5. The CDR3 contains 14 residues. Here the CDR3 reads CSARPGQRNSPLHF. The CDR3 nucleotides read TGCAGTGCTAGACCGGGACAGCGGAATTCACCCCTCCACTTT.

There are many counts of this clonotype. The V gene is TRBV12-3 or TRBV12-4, the J gene TRBJ1-6; perhaps TRBD1 as D (5 bases). V dropped 6 bases and J dropped 9 bases, with 18 bases sitting between them. This CDR3 is built from 15 residues. The CDR3 spells CASSGGRGAVSPLHF. In nucleotides, the CDR3 is TGTGCCAGCAGCGGAGGGCGAGGGGCAGTTTCACCCCTCCACTTT.

A note on this clonotype: Given a much more abundant clone one base away, this may be a read error. V usage is TRBV10-3 and J usage is TRBJ1-2; 9 nucleotides line up with TRBD1. The germline V gene encodes CDR1 ENHRY and CDR2 SYGVKD. This CDR3 has 14 residues. CDR3 protein: CDISVQGANYGYTF. The CDR3 DNA is TGTGACATCAGTGTACAGGGGGCAAACTATGGCTACACCTTC.

This clonotype came up a few times. One end of the junction fails to match germline, which may point to a read error. This chain joins TRBV3-1 and TRBJ2-3, with 10 positions matching TRBD1. The V gene's germline CDR1 is LGHDT and CDR2 YNNKEL (reference sequence). The CDR3 loop spans 15 amino acids. The CDR3 DNA is TGTACCAGCAGCCCGACAGGGGGCTCTACAGATACGCAGTATTTT. It codes for CTSSPTGGSTDTQYF.

This clonotype showed up many times. The chain carries TRBV14 and TRBJ2-3, with no clear D. Germline V CDR1 and CDR2: SGHDN, FVKESK. V was shortened by 4 bases and J by 6 bases, with 17 bases between the two germline ends. The CDR3 extends over 15 amino acids. CDR3 in DNA: TGTGCCAGCAGCCTGAGCGACCTCGCCTCGGATACGCAGTATTTT. Translated: CASSLSDLASDTQYF.

This clonotype was counted many times. This chain connects TRBV5-1 to TRBJ2-1; 9 bases line up with TRBD2. The junction had 3 bases not matched to a gene; V was cut back by 0 bases and J by 2 bases. The germline V gene encodes CDR1 SGHRS and CDR2 YFSETQ. The CDR3 spans 16 residues. CDR3 sequence: CASSLVAGATYNEQFF. The CDR3 region has the DNA TGCGCCAGCAGCTTGGTAGCGGGAGCAACCTACAATGAGCAGTTCTTC. The full variable domain, rest sourced from reference TRBV5-1 and TRBJ2-1, is KAGVTQTPRYLIKTRGQQVTLSCSPISGHRSVSWYQQTPGQGLQFLFEYFSETQRNKGNFPGRFSGRQFSNSRSEMNVSTLELGDSALYLCASSLVAGATYNEQFFGPGTRLTVL.

V is TRBV19 and J is TRBJ1-2; D may be TRBD1 (6 bases). V dropped 7 bases and J dropped 8 bases, with 14 bases sitting between them. Germline lookup yields CDR1 LNHDA and CDR2 SQIVND (reference sequence). The CDR3 contains 12 residues. The CDR3 DNA reads TGTGCCAGTACCCAAGGGGGGTTCGGCTACACCTTC. It encodes CASTQGGFGYTF.

This clonotype was observed many times. The CDR3 DNA is TGTGCCAGCAGTGAATTGGGTGTCACTGAAGCTTTCTTT. Protein sequence: CASSELGVTEAFF. The V gene is TRBV6-1, the J gene TRBJ1-1; no definite D call. V dropped 2 bases and J dropped 4 bases, with 8 bases sitting between them. CDR3 length: 13 amino acids. The germline gives CDR1 MNHNS, CDR2 SASEGT.

The rearrangement joins TRBV7-9 to TRBJ2-1; D may be TRBD2 (5 bases). This CDR3 has 11 residues. Between the trimmed V and J ends, which lost 0 bases and 12 bases, there was a span of 6 bases. Germline CDR1 and CDR2: SEHNR and FQNEAQ (reference sequence). DNA of the CDR3: TGTGCCAGCAGCTTAGCGGGGAGGCAGTTCTTC. It translates to CASSLAGRQFF.

This clonotype was observed many times. The chain uses TRBV15 and TRBJ2-7, with 8 positions matching TRBD2. Germline loops: CDR1 LNHNV, CDR2 YYDKDF (reference sequence). The J segment lost 4 bases and the V segment lost 5 bases, leaving 7 bases of the junction unmatched. There are 14 residues in the CDR3. CDR3 DNA: TGTGCCACCAGCGCAGCGGGAGAGCGATACGAGCAGTACTTC. It specifies CATSAAGERYEQYF.

This clonotype has ten or more counts. The chain combines TRBV2 with TRBJ1-1; D uncertain. The CDR3 covers 13 residues. The germline V gene encodes CDR1 SNHLY and CDR2 FYNNEI. Trimming cost V 6 bases and J 3 bases, with 11 bases left between them. CDR3 in DNA: TGTGCCAGCAGAGCGGAAGGGTACACTGAAGCTTTCTTT. Residues: CASRAEGYTEAFF.

The V and J genes are TRBV2 and TRBJ2-7; 10 bases line up with TRBD1. Looked up from germline, CDR1 is SNHLY and CDR2 is FYNNEI. This CDR3 has 13 amino acids. Germline trimming cut 7 bases from V and 5 bases from J; bases unmatched to any gene: 5. CDR3 residues: CASNPGTGDEQYF. Here the CDR3 DNA reads TGTGCCAGCAATCCCGGGACAGGGGACGAGCAGTACTTC.

J is TRBJ2-7 and V is TRBV4-2, with 8 nucleotides matching TRBD1. J was trimmed by 3 bases and V by 4 bases; bases with no gene match: 8. Germline CDR1 and CDR2: LGHNA and YNFKEQ. The CDR3 is made up of 15 amino acids. The CDR3 region has the DNA TGTGCCAGCAGCCTAGACGACAGGGGCGACTACGAGCAGTACTTC. Its translation: CASSLDDRGDYEQYF.

This sequence joins TRBV24-1 and TRBJ2-1; 9 bases fit TRBD2. V trimming: 2 bases; J trimming: 3 bases; junction bases outside the gene matches: 4. The CDR3 sequence is 16 residues long. Germline-derived CDR1 and CDR2 are KGHDR and SFDVKD. DNA for the CDR3: TGTGCCACCAGTGATTCTAGCGGGACCCTCTACAATGAGCAGTTCTTC. Translating gives CATSDSSGTLYNEQFF.

This clonotype was recorded at least ten times. The chain recombines TRBV24-1 with TRBJ2-2; D possibly corresponds to TRBD1 (5 bases). The germline V gene encodes CDR1 KGHDR and CDR2 SFDVKD. V lost 5 bases and J lost 0, with 15 bases in between. The CDR3 contains 17 residues. This chain's CDR3 is CATSGSLTVPNTGELFF. Written as DNA, the CDR3 is TGTGCCACCAGTGGTTCCTTGACAGTCCCGAACACCGGGGAGCTGTTTTTT.

Note on this clonotype: A much larger clone lies a single base off, so this may be a read error. The chain has TRBV6-2 or TRBV6-3 and TRBJ2-5; 7 positions match TRBD2. This CDR3 is built from 12 residues. V trimming: 8 bases; J trimming: 6 bases; junction bases outside the gene matches: 6. Germline CDR1 MNHEY, CDR2 SVGEGT. The CDR3 coding sequence is TGTGCCAGCGGGAGGGCCGTCAAGACCCAGTACTTC. Translation: CASGRAVKTQYF.

This clonotype was seen at least ten times. The CDR3 DNA is TGTGCCAGCAGGTTACTAGCGGGAGGGGCGGATGAGCAGTTCTTC. This gives the protein CASRLLAGGADEQFF. The chain couples TRBV5-4 to TRBJ2-1, with 13 positions matching TRBD2. In germline, CDR1 is SGHNT, CDR2 YYREEE (reference sequence). This CDR3 has 15 residues. V was clipped by 5 bases and J by 8 bases; unmatched bases: 7. Looking up the rest from reference TRBV5-4 and TRBJ2-1 gives the full variable domain: ETGVTQSPTHLIKTRGQQVTLRCSSQSGHNTVSWYQQALGQGPQFIFQYYREEENGRGNFPPRFSGLQFPNYSSELNVNALELDDSALYLCASRLLAGGADEQFFGPGTRLTVL.